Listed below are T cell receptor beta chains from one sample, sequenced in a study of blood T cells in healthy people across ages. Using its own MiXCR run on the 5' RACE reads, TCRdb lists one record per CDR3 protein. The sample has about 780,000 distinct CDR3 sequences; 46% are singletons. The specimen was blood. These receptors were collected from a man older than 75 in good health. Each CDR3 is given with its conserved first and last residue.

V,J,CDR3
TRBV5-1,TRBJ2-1,CASSLGQGRYNEQFF
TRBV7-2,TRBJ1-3,CASSFTSSGNTIYF
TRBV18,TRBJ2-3,CASSPLDATDTQYF
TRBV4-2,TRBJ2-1,CASSLTSVTAGSYNEQFF
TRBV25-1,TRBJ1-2,CASSGDSNYGYTF
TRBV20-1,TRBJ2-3,CSARDSLRKPSTDTQYF
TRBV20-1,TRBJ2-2,CSAIHPRDRGTGELFF
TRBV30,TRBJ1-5,CAWSVLDGGQPQHF
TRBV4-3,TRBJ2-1,CASKTWTSGSQDEQFF
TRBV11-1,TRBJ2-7,CASSLGLGGRSSYEQYF
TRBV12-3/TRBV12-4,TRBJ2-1,CAGSSRNNEQFF
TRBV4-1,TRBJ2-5,CASSQFIARGQYF
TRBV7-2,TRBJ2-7,CASSPHPSGRYEQYF
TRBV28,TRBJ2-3,CASSLAGDTDTQYF
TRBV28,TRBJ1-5,CASQRTGNQPQHF
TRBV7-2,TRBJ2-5,CASSRTSGSDKETQYF
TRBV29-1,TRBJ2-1,CSGSGTSSYNEQFF
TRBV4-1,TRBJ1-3,CASSQGERWFGNTIYF
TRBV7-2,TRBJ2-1,CASSYAAGGRHNEQFF
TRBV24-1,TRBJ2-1,CATSDLRALDNEQFF
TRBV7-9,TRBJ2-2,CASSSGMVTGELFF
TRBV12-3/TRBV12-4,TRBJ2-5,CASSSDLEGSRPETQYF
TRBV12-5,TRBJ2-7,CASGFGGTYEQYF
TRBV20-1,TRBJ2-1,CSARDPLAGVGDEQFF
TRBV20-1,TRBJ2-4,CSARDIRGERNIQYF
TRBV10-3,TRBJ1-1,CAIRDRAGWATEAFF
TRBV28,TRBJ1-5,CASTSPSLGNQPQHF
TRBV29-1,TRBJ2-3,CSVDSWGPDAQYF
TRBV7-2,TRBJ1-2,CASSLAPQGYGYTF
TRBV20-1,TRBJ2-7,CSARDPGRYEQYF
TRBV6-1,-,CASMMGLAGGEVSYNEQYF
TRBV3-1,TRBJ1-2,CASSQDRVGSGYTF
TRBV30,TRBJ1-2,CALEAGATNYGYTF